The TCR beta chain described here comes from a study of blood T cell repertoires in COVID-19. Study-wide context: The study drew acute and convalescent COVID-19 samples from the United States, Italy and Spain. T cells, B-cell-depleted T cells, or PBMCs provided the cDNA or gDNA that served as material.

This CDR3 comprises 13 residues. Germline V gene sequence: CDR1 SGHDN, CDR2 FVKESK. The ends were cut back, 3 bases at V and 5 bases at J, with 8 bases in the middle. This clone occurred many times. In the original workflow: Estimation of nucleated cell counts relied on the amplification of reference gene primers. TCRdb's copy holds only in-frame clones and misses some; the assay was immunoSEQ multiplex PCR. V, J and clone size are those of that table, while D and trimming were read from the DNA. The top ten hold 10% to 15% of the sample, which has about 150,000 clones, about 84% seen once. This chain connects TRBV14 to TRBJ1-5, with D perhaps matching TRBD1 (6 bases). The TCR sequence derives from a man between 60 and 75 years old with active or convalescent COVID-19. Sequencing was performed on peripheral blood. The CDR3 coding sequence is TGTGCCAGCAGCCAGGACAGTTATCAGCCCCAGCATTTT. Translation gives CASSQDSYQPQHF.